These 17 T cell receptor beta chains were sequenced from one sample in a study of shared clonotypes between healthy human individuals. Clones were sequenced by immunoSEQ multiplex PCR, and TCRdb holds only the in-frame ones, with some missing. Among around 1,000,000 clones listed, around three quarters were seen once. The sample comprised memory CD4+ T cells from PBMCs. Subset described: CD45RA-negative fraction. The receptor source for this set is a man aged 18 to 30 in good health. Some clones in this sample may be carry-over from other donors' samples.

In its sample, this clone was seen once. This chain uses TRBV7-8 with TRBJ1-1; D remains unclear. V gave up 6 bases and J gave up 1 base, with 12 bases separating them. CDR1 is SGHVS, CDR2 FQNEAQ, per germline. This CDR3 comprises 14 residues. The CDR3 protein is CASRKFPGNTEAFF. The DNA for the CDR3 is TGTGCCAGCAGAAAGTTTCCGGGGAACACTGAAGCTTTCTTT.

The V call is TRBV28, the J call TRBJ1-1, with 9 positions matching TRBD1. The V gene's germline CDR1 is MDHEN and CDR2 SYDVKM. V shed 9 bases, J shed 6 bases, and the junction held 14 bases outside the gene matches. CDR3 length: 15 residues. CDR3 loop: CASPPPDRGWAEAFF. For the CDR3, the DNA is TGTGCCAGTCCTCCGCCGGACAGGGGATGGGCTGAAGCTTTCTTT.

The V and J genes are TRBV7-9 and TRBJ2-7; D gene ambiguous. This CDR3 contains 14 residues. V shed 1 base and J shed 0 bases, with 7 bases lying between them. Per germline, CDR1 SEHNR and CDR2 FQNEAQ (reference sequence). CDR3 loop: CASSLELSSYEQYF. For the CDR3, the DNA is TGTGCCAGCAGCTTAGAGCTGAGCTCCTACGAGCAGTACTTC.

This chain uses TRBV5-6 with TRBJ1-1; the D gene is possibly TRBD1 (6 bases). V gave up 0 bases and J gave up 10 bases, with 16 bases separating them. This CDR3 contains 14 residues. CDR1 is SGHDT and CDR2 is YYEEEE in the germline V gene. Here the CDR3 reads CASSLGGLTDGAFF. As DNA, the CDR3 is TGTGCCAGCAGCTTGGGGGGGCTTACAGATGGAGCTTTCTTT.

This clone was seen only a few times. The chain links TRBV19 to TRBJ1-1; no firm D call. The V gene's germline CDR1 is LNHDA and CDR2 SQIVND (reference sequence). Trimming cost V 3 bases and J 3 bases, with 8 bases left between them. CDR3 length: 13 amino acids. The CDR3 region is CASSIIGDTEAFF. In DNA form, the CDR3 reads TGTGCCAGTAGTATCATCGGGGACACTGAAGCTTTCTTT.

The chain links TRBV28 to TRBJ2-3; TRBD2 agrees at 8 bases. From germline, CDR1 is MDHEN and CDR2 SYDVKM. The CDR3 sequence is 14 residues long. After removal of 8 bases from V and 5 bases from J, the junction contained 9 bases not matched to a gene. The CDR3 region is CASRPAGDRDTQYF. The CDR3, as DNA: TGTGCCAGCCGACCAGCGGGAGACAGAGATACGCAGTATTTT.

The chain joins TRBV7-2 to TRBJ2-7; TRBD1 aligns across 7 bases. The germline V gene has CDR1 SGHTA and CDR2 FQGNSA. The V segment lost 6 bases and the J segment 3 bases; nucleotides outside the gene matches: 8. The CDR3 contains 14 residues. As DNA, the CDR3 is TGTGCCAGCAGTTTGCTAGGGACAGTCTACGAGCAGTACTTC. This encodes CASSLLGTVYEQYF. The whole variable domain, filled in from reference TRBV7-2 and TRBJ2-7, reads GAGVSQSPSNKVTEKGKDVELRCDPISGHTALYWYRQSLGQGLEFLIYFQGNSAPDKSGLPSDRFSAERTGGSVSTLTIQRTQQEDSAVYLCASSLLGTVYEQYFGPGTRLTVT.

The chain joins TRBV15 to TRBJ2-5; maybe TRBD2 (7 bases). The CDR3 contains 15 residues. The V end lost 8 bases, the J end lost 4 bases, and 20 bases lay between the germline ends. In germline, CDR1 is LNHNV, CDR2 YYDKDF (reference sequence). The CDR3 reads CATSRAVGGLETQYF. CDR3 sequence (DNA): TGTGCCACCTCGAGGGCAGTGGGGGGGCTAGAGACCCAGTACTTC.

The J gene is TRBJ1-1, the V gene TRBV7-2; a possible D gene is TRBD1 (5 bases). Trimming pared 5 bases from V and 5 bases from J, leaving 12 bases between. CDR1 SGHTA and CDR2 FQGNSA come from the germline V gene. This CDR3 comprises 13 residues. In DNA form, the CDR3 reads TGTGCCAGCAGCCTCAGGGTGGGGACTGAAGCTTTCTTT. Translating it yields CASSLRVGTEAFF.

This CDR3 is CASNPDRGEGSYEQYF. The CDR3, as DNA: TGCGCCAGCAACCCGGACAGGGGGGAAGGCTCCTACGAGCAGTACTTC. This sequence joins TRBV4-1 and TRBJ2-7; 10 nucleotides agree with TRBD1. Unmatched junction bases numbered 9, after V lost 7 bases and J lost 0 bases. From germline, CDR1 is MGHRA and CDR2 YSYEKL. The CDR3 sequence is 16 residues long.

A remark on this clone: A much larger clone lies one base from this, so it may be a read error. Other DNA sequences from this sample encode an identical CDR3 as well. The V gene is TRBV15, the J gene TRBJ2-7; no definite D call. Trimming removed 0 bases at V and 4 bases at J, with 4 bases between. Germline lookup yields CDR1 LNHNV and CDR2 YYDKDF (reference sequence). This CDR3 spans 12 amino acids. In nucleotides, the CDR3 is TGTGCCACCAGCAGAGATAGGTACGAGCAGTACTTC. This sequence encodes CATSRDRYEQYF.

This chain uses TRBV29-1 with TRBJ1-2; D ambiguous. V lost 5 bases and J 6 bases, leaving 13 bases between the germline ends. CDR3 length equals 12 residues. CDR1 and CDR2 from the germline V gene are SQVTM and ANQGSEA. The CDR3 loop reads CSVTGRRDGYTF. In nucleotides, the CDR3 is TGCAGCGTTACCGGCCGTAGGGATGGCTACACCTTC. Variable domain in full (rest from reference TRBV29-1 and TRBJ1-2): SAVISQKPSRDICQRGTSLTIQCQVDSQVTMMFWYRQQPGQSLTLIATANQGSEATYESGFVIDKFPISRPNLTFSTLTVSNMSPEDSSIYLCSVTGRRDGYTFGSGTRLTVV.

This chain links TRBV5-1 with TRBJ2-3; 10 bases match TRBD2. The CDR3 contains 15 residues. Germline CDR1 is SGHRS and CDR2 is YFSETQ. J gave up 4 bases and V 2 bases, and 4 bases lay outside the gene matches. CDR3 amino acids: CASSFSGRYSDTQYF. The CDR3 region has the DNA TGCGCCAGCAGCTTTAGCGGGAGGTACTCAGATACGCAGTATTTT.

V is TRBV6-1 and J is TRBJ1-1, with D perhaps matching TRBD1 (6 bases). The germline V gene encodes CDR1 MNHNS and CDR2 SASEGT. The CDR3 sequence is 13 residues long. Deletions cut 6 bases from V and 9 bases from J, with 17 bases between. The CDR3 DNA reads TGTGCCAGCAGAACCGACAGGACCGAGAAAGCTTTCTTT. Translating gives CASRTDRTEKAFF.

At least ten counts were recorded for this clone. This sequence joins TRBV4-3 and TRBJ1-4; D remains ambiguous. V gave up 0 bases and J gave up 8 bases, with 7 bases separating them. This CDR3 is 13 amino acids long. The V gene's germline CDR1 is LGHNA and CDR2 YSLEER. CDR3 protein: CASSQEPWEKLFF. The CDR3 DNA follows: TGCGCCAGCAGCCAAGAACCATGGGAAAAACTGTTTTTT.

This rearrangement joins TRBV9 to TRBJ2-1; the match to TRBD2 covers 12 bases. CDR1 SGDLS and CDR2 YYNGEE come from the germline V gene. This CDR3 has 16 amino acids. V was clipped by 4 bases and J by 5 bases; unmatched bases: 7. CDR3 loop: CASSPSSGRADNEQFF. In DNA, the CDR3 is TGTGCCAGCAGCCCTTCTAGCGGGAGGGCCGACAATGAGCAGTTCTTC. The whole variable domain, remainder taken from reference TRBV9 and TRBJ2-1, is DSGVTQTPKHLITATGQRVTLRCSPRSGDLSVYWYQQSLDQGLQFLIQYYNGEERAKGNILERFSAQQFPDLHSELNLSSLELGDSALYFCASSPSSGRADNEQFFGPGTRLTVL.

The DNA for the CDR3 is TGTGCCAGCAGTGAAGCTTTATGGGGGGTCACCGGGGAGCTGTTTTTT. Amino acid sequence: CASSEALWGVTGELFF. V gene TRBV6-1 combines with J gene TRBJ2-2, with a weak D call TRBD2 (6 bases). The CDR3 is made up of 16 amino acids. V was trimmed by 0 bases and J by 4 bases, leaving 12 bases between them. Germline CDR1 reads MNHNS; CDR2 reads SASEGT.